This T cell receptor beta chain was observed in a study of graft-versus-host responses after intestinal transplantation. Study as a whole: Every one of the recipients received anti-thymocyte globulin induction and afterwards took tacrolimus and steroids for three to four years.

Libraries were prepared by immunoSEQ multiplex PCR; TCRdb keeps only in-frame clonotypes and omits some of them. Here the sample spans about 10,000 clones, roughly 92% being singletons. This clone was detected once. V shed 4 bases, J shed 7 bases, and the junction held 8 bases outside the gene matches. Germline CDR1 and CDR2: LNHDA and SQIVND (reference sequence). This CDR3 region has 15 residues. This rearrangement joins TRBV19 to TRBJ2-1; 9 bases match TRBD2. The sequence came from a human patient who received an intestinal transplant, so some T cells may come from the graft donor. Sequenced here: PBMCs, sampled 65 to 70 days after transplant. DNA for the CDR3: TGTGCCAGTAGTACCGGGGGACTAGCTGCGAATGAGCAGTTCTTC. Protein: CASSTGGLAANEQFF.